This T cell receptor beta chain was identified in a study of T cell repertoires in cytomegalovirus infection. Study at large: Matching HLA type, along with CMV infection, was indicated by public TCR beta signatures.

TCRdb called the reads again in MiXCR, with one record for every CDR3 protein. The table shows about 200,000 distinct CDR3 sequences, with roughly 9% occurring only once. Broader study findings: Identification of carriers of CMV plus the relevant HLA was achieved through cumulative public TCR beta family frequency. The ex vivo response was dominated by HLA-C-restricted CMV-specific TCR beta clonotypes.

V lost 5 bases and J lost 0; bases outside the gene matches: 7. Germline values: CDR1 SGHTA, CDR2 FQGNSA. This CDR3 comprises 17 residues. This clonotype appeared a few times. Its antigen is not known. This sequence joins TRBV7-2 and TRBJ1-3; 10 positions agree with TRBD1. This TCR was recovered from a human donor in good health (CMV status not recorded). Some clones in this sample may be carry-over from other donors' samples. The source material was PBMCs. DNA of the CDR3: TGTGCCAGCAGCATGGGACAGGGGACTAGCTCTGGAAACACCATATATTTT. It translates to CASSMGQGTSSGNTIYF.